This T cell receptor beta chain was observed in a study of PD-1 blockade in classical Hodgkin lymphoma. Study results and caveats: Newly diagnosed patients were reported to exhibit reduced baseline TCR diversity relative to healthy donors. Why repertoires differed is undefined; disease activity or prior therapy possibly contributed.

TCRdb's table, derived via immunoSEQ multiplex PCR, lists solely in-frame clones and lacks some. The repertoire holds tens of thousands of clones, with around 90% as singletons. Germline V CDR1 and CDR2: SGHRS, YFSETQ. Trimming cost V 2 bases and J 1 base, with 16 bases left between them. The CDR3 sequence is 16 residues long. Specified time point: newly diagnosed, previously untreated cHL patient sample. The authors compared against newly diagnosed, untreated classical Hodgkin lymphoma PBMCs. On this clone: Its antigen remains unidentified. Additional DNA sequences in this sample encode the identical CDR3.

Sequences were obtained from peripheral blood mononuclear cells (PBMCs). This chain links TRBV5-1 with TRBJ2-7, with no clear D. The sequence came from a human donor with classical Hodgkin lymphoma. This chain's CDR3 is CASSLARVDKSYEQYF. In DNA, the CDR3 is TGCGCCAGCAGCTTAGCTAGAGTGGATAAATCCTACGAGCAGTACTTC. Full variable domain (remainder filled in from reference TRBV5-1 and TRBJ2-7): KAGVTQTPRYLIKTRGQQVTLSCSPISGHRSVSWYQQTPGQGLQFLFEYFSETQRNKGNFPGRFSGRQFSNSRSEMNVSTLELGDSALYLCASSLARVDKSYEQYFGPGTRLTVT.